Listed below are T cell receptor beta chains from one sample, sequenced in a study of T cells after yellow fever vaccination. TCRdb independently ran MiXCR on the 5' RACE reads; one entry per CDR3 protein. Of 400,000 or so distinct CDR3 sequences in the sample, 11% were seen once. Sequenced material: PBMCs, taken on the day of the first yellow fever vaccination. The receptors were gathered from a man in his late teens or twenties who received the YFV17D yellow fever vaccine. CDR3s include the opening cysteine and the closing phenylalanine or tryptophan. A D gene is named only where the DNA matches it firmly. Clone size is given for some rows only: seen once, a few or many times, or a class if the clone is expanded.

D gene	clone size	V gene	J gene	CDR3 protein	CDR3 DNA
TRBD2	.	TRBV9	TRBJ2-1	CASSVSTSGGARDNEQFF	TGTGCCAGCAGCGTATCGACTAGCGGGGGGGCCCGCGACAATGAGCAGTTCTTC
.	.	TRBV18	TRBJ2-7	CASSPLQGPYEQYF	TGTGCCAGCTCACCACTACAGGGTCCCTACGAGCAGTACTTC
TRBD1	.	TRBV5-1	TRBJ1-4	CASSLFSGQGKEKLFF	TGCGCCAGCAGCCTCTTTTCAGGACAGGGAAAAGAAAAACTGTTTTTT
.	.	TRBV4-3	TRBJ2-3	CASSQDYRADTQYF	TGCGCCAGCAGCCAAGACTACAGGGCAGATACGCAGTATTTT
.	few	TRBV9	TRBJ1-2	CASSVATPAGRVGGYTF	TGTGCCAGCAGCGTAGCCACCCCGGCGGGCAGGGTGGGTGGCTACACCTTC
.	.	TRBV7-8	TRBJ1-3	CASSPPGAAGNTIYF	TGTGCCAGCAGCCCCCCAGGGGCAGCTGGAAACACCATATATTTT
TRBD2	few	TRBV6-5	TRBJ2-2	CASSYIAGDPGELFF	TGTGCCAGCAGTTACATAGCGGGGGATCCCGGGGAGCTGTTTTTT
TRBD2	.	TRBV12-3/TRBV12-4	TRBJ2-2	CASSLERGVAGELFF	TGTGCCAGCAGTTTAGAGCGGGGGGTCGCCGGGGAGCTGTTTTTT
.	few	TRBV9	TRBJ2-1	CASSDSLGPYNEQFF	TGTGCCAGCAGCGACTCGTTAGGCCCCTACAATGAGCAGTTCTTC
.	few	TRBV5-1	TRBJ2-2	CASPRDGNTGELFF	TGCGCCAGCCCCCGCGACGGGAACACCGGGGAGCTGTTTTTT
.	few	TRBV19	TRBJ1-5	CASSYGYGNQPQHF	TGTGCCAGTAGTTATGGCTACGGCAATCAGCCCCAGCATTTT
.	.	TRBV15	TRBJ2-5	CATSRVWAPEGETQYF	TGTGCCACCAGCAGAGTATGGGCCCCCGAGGGAGAGACCCAGTACTTC
.	few	TRBV20-1	TRBJ2-1	CSARDWGAGGNEQFF	TGCAGTGCTAGAGACTGGGGGGCGGGCGGCAATGAGCAGTTCTTC
.	.	TRBV5-1	TRBJ2-4	CASSLTTGLSNGKNIQYF	TGCGCCAGCAGCTTGACCACAGGACTATCAAATGGAAAAAACATTCAGTACTTC